This T cell receptor beta chain was profiled in a study of CD8+ T cells in alopecia areata. The sequencing template was cDNA reverse transcribed from extracted RNA. TCRdb keeps only in-frame clones here, not all; method: immunoSEQ multiplex PCR. The top ten hold 45% to 60% of the sample, which has roughly 60,000 clones, around 47% seen once. The CDR3 is 13 amino acids. V shed 7 bases and J 5 bases; nucleotides not matched to a gene: 11. Germline V lookup: CDR1 SQVTM, CDR2 ANQGSEA. The chain employs TRBV29-1 and TRBJ2-7; 7 nucleotides align to TRBD2. This receptor was taken from a human donor with alopecia areata. The sequenced sample was NKG2D-low CD8+ T cells sorted from blood. For the CDR3, the DNA is TGCAGCGCAGGACGGGCGGGAGCCGACGAGCAGTACTTC. It encodes CSAGRAGADEQYF.